Here is one TCR beta chain with its context. What it recognizes is unknown. The ends lost 10 bases at V and 5 bases at J; junction bases unmatched: 12. CDR1 is SEHNR, CDR2 FQNEAQ, per germline (reference sequence). This CDR3 contains 14 residues. The sample belongs to a study of cytomegalovirus exposure and HLA in healthy donors. General study points: HLA restriction was apparent for most CMV-associated TCR beta chains in a later analysis.

Primers: 60 Vbeta forward and 13 Jbeta reverse. The repertoire was sequenced with immunoSEQ multiplex PCR; TCRdb's copy has only in-frame clones and lacks some. The sample lists about 110,000 clones; about 80% were seen once. The clonotype comes from a woman aged 55-70 years in good health and CMV-seropositive. This chain links TRBV7-9 with TRBJ1-1; 8 nucleotides match TRBD1. Sequencing was done on a sample of PBMCs. CDR3 sequence: CAIPPPGGGTEAFF. The CDR3 DNA sequence: TGTGCCATTCCTCCCCCAGGGGGCGGGACTGAAGCTTTCTTT.